This T cell receptor beta chain was profiled in a study of blood T cells in healthy people across ages. The use of a sample-barcoded 5' primer and a J-beta primer mix characterized a second PCR of roughly 6 to 12 cycles. MiXCR was run by TCRdb on the 5' RACE reads, yielding one entry per CDR3 protein. The sample yields around 1,500,000 distinct CDR3 sequences, 28% seen once. Sequences were obtained from blood. The TCR sequence derives from a woman aged 25 to 45 in good health.

CDR3 region: CASSQPSGSVQYF. CDR3 nucleotide sequence: TGCGCCAGCAGCCAACCTAGCGGGAGTGTACAGTACTTC. V gene TRBV4-3 combines with J gene TRBJ2-4; 10 nucleotides align to TRBD2. Germline V gives CDR1 LGHNA, CDR2 YSLEER. V was clipped by 2 bases and J by 13 bases; unmatched bases: 5. CDR3 length: 13 amino acids.